Following are 32 T cell receptor beta chains from one sample sequenced in a study of T cell responses to AZD1222 COVID-19 vaccine. Profiling relied on immunoSEQ multiplex PCR, and the TCRdb table lists in-frame clones only, not all of them. The profile covers about 120,000 clones, with approximately 90% appearing a single time and 3.5% to 4.5% taken by the ten largest. The material was peripheral blood, obtained on day 0 of AZD1222 vaccination. These receptors all come from an adult in good health.

The CDR3 protein is CASSPSTGTYEQYF. The CDR3 DNA follows: TGTGCCAGCAGCCCGTCGACAGGGACCTACGAGCAGTACTTC. The chain carries TRBV3-1 (or the pseudogene TRBV3-2) and TRBJ2-7; 7 bases are shared with TRBD1. The CDR3 contains 14 residues. The V and J ends lost 4 bases and 2 bases, in that order; junction bases with no gene match: 5. From germline, CDR1 is LGHDT and CDR2 YNNKEL (reference sequence).

The CDR3 DNA follows: TGCAGCGTTGAAGATCAGGCTAGCGGGGGGTACACAGATACGCAGTATTTT. Translating it yields CSVEDQASGGYTDTQYF. The chain employs TRBV29-1 and TRBJ2-3; the match to TRBD2 covers 11 bases. The CDR3 consists of 17 residues. Germline values: CDR1 SQVTM, CDR2 ANQGSEA. The trim removed 0 bases at V and 2 bases at J, leaving 7 bases unmatched.

Sample share makes this clone medium-sized (0.01 to 0.1%). The chain has TRBV7-9 and TRBJ1-3; weak D call: TRBD1 (6 bases). Germline values: CDR1 SEHNR, CDR2 FQNEAQ (reference sequence). This CDR3 is 16 amino acids long. Deletions cut 2 bases from V and 4 bases from J, with 15 bases between. CDR3 region: CASSLRQGIVGNTIYF. In DNA form, the CDR3 reads TGTGCCAGCAGCTTACGCCAGGGGATTGTAGGAAACACCATATATTTT.

The chain couples TRBV10-3 to TRBJ1-2; TRBD1 aligns across 7 bases. Unmatched junction bases numbered 9, after V lost 6 bases and J lost 5 bases. Germline CDR1 and CDR2: ENHRY and SYGVKD. The CDR3 loop spans 14 amino acids. The CDR3 protein is CAISRQGQGYGYTF. The CDR3, as DNA: TGTGCCATCAGCCGACAGGGCCAGGGGTATGGCTACACCTTC.

In its sample, this clone was seen once. The V gene is TRBV13, the J gene TRBJ1-2, with 7 bases matching TRBD1. Germline loops: CDR1 PRHDT, CDR2 FYEKMQ (reference sequence). The J segment lost 3 bases and the V segment lost 3 bases, leaving 13 bases of the junction unmatched. The CDR3 is made up of 17 amino acids. The CDR3 region has the DNA TGTGCCAGCAGCTTTTATGGCAGGGGGGAAGAAGACTATGGCTACACCTTC. Protein product: CASSFYGRGEEDYGYTF.

The chain is built from TRBV19 and TRBJ2-3, with D possibly matching TRBD2 (5 bases). This CDR3 region has 13 residues. Germline values: CDR1 LNHDA, CDR2 SQIVND (reference sequence). Trimming shortened V by 4 bases and J by 2 bases, and 7 bases separated the two germline ends. The DNA of the CDR3 is TGTGCCAGTAGTACCGGGGTCACAGATACGCAGTATTTT. Translation gives CASSTGVTDTQYF. The variable domain in full, completed from reference TRBV19 and TRBJ2-3, reads DGGITQSPKYLFRKEGQNVTLSCEQNLNHDAMYWYRQDPGQGLRLIYYSQIVNDFQKGDIAEGYSVSREKKESFPLTVTSAQKNPTAFYLCASSTGVTDTQYFGPGTRLTVL.

V is TRBV7-9 and J is TRBJ1-4, with 7 bases aligning to TRBD1. The CDR3 is made up of 12 amino acids. Germline V gene lookup returns CDR1 SEHNR and CDR2 FQNEAQ (reference sequence). J was trimmed by 7 bases and V by 5 bases; bases with no gene match: 1. This CDR3 reads CASSRDSEKLFF. The CDR3 DNA follows: TGTGCCAGCAGCCGGGACAGTGAAAAACTGTTTTTT.

V usage is TRBV5-1 and J usage is TRBJ2-3; D is ambiguous. The germline V and J ends were trimmed by 0 bases and 2 bases, with 7 bases remaining between them. The CDR3 is 14 residues long. Germline CDR1 reads SGHRS; CDR2 reads YFSETQ. The CDR3 coding sequence is TGCGCCAGCAGCTTGGGGCAGGCCACAGATACGCAGTATTTT. This codes for CASSLGQATDTQYF.

The chain couples TRBV6-4 to TRBJ1-2; 7 nucleotides match TRBD1. CDR3 length: 14 amino acids. V shed 6 bases, J shed 4 bases, and the junction held 8 bases outside the gene matches. The germline CDR1 and CDR2 sequences are MRHNA and SNTAGT. CDR3: CASSPTGIGYGYTF. CDR3 bases: TGTGCCAGCAGCCCGACAGGGATTGGCTATGGCTACACCTTC.

This clone was picked up one time. The chain combines TRBV27 with TRBJ1-2; TRBD1 agrees at 7 bases. After removal of 3 bases from V and 4 bases from J, the junction contained 8 bases not matched to a gene. Germline CDR1 is MNHEY and CDR2 is SMNVEV (reference sequence). The CDR3 has 15 amino acids. The CDR3 region has the DNA TGTGCCAGCAGTTTCTTAGGAGGGGGCGGCTATGGCTACACCTTC. Its protein product is CASSFLGGGGYGYTF.

The V gene is TRBV6-2 or TRBV6-3, the J gene TRBJ2-7; TRBD1 agrees at 10 bases. CDR3 size: 15 residues. The V segment lost 4 bases and the J segment 6 bases; nucleotides outside the gene matches: 9. The germline gives CDR1 MNHEY, CDR2 SVGEGT. The CDR3 is CASSSDRGLFGEQYF. DNA of the CDR3: TGTGCCAGCAGTTCCGACAGGGGGCTTTTCGGCGAGCAGTACTTC.

The V gene is TRBV6-5, the J gene TRBJ1-1, with D possibly being TRBD1 (5 bases). This CDR3 spans 14 amino acids. Trimming removed 6 bases at V and 0 bases at J, with 11 bases between. Germline V gene lookup returns CDR1 MNHEY and CDR2 SVGAGI. The CDR3 sequence is CASSQDSMNTEAFF. CDR3 nucleotides: TGTGCCAGCAGCCAAGACAGCATGAACACTGAAGCTTTCTTT.

This chain uses TRBV5-4 with TRBJ2-3; 14 bases align to TRBD2. Trimming removed 3 bases from V and 2 bases from J; junction bases left unmatched: 8. CDR1 is SGHNT and CDR2 is YYREEE in the germline V gene (reference sequence). The CDR3 sequence is 18 residues long. CDR3 loop: CASSSGLAGAYSTDTQYF. In nucleotides, the CDR3 is TGTGCCAGCAGCTCGGGACTAGCGGGGGCCTACTCCACAGATACGCAGTATTTT.

The chain combines TRBV2 with TRBJ1-2, with no clear D. In germline, CDR1 is SNHLY, CDR2 FYNNEI. The CDR3 length is 16 residues. V was clipped by 2 bases and J by 6 bases, with 19 bases between them. Here the CDR3 reads CASSEYAVGYQDGYTF. CDR3 bases: TGTGCCAGCAGTGAATATGCTGTGGGGTATCAGGATGGCTACACCTTC. Full variable domain (missing parts from reference TRBV2 and TRBJ1-2): EPEVTQTPSHQVTQMGQEVILRCVPISNHLYFYWYRQILGQKVEFLVSFYNNEISEKSEIFDDQFSVERPDGSNFTLKIRSTKLEDSAMYFCASSEYAVGYQDGYTFGSGTRLTVV.

The CDR3 reads CASSYSEETGGVNSPLHF. The CDR3 nucleotides are TGTGCCAGCAGTTACTCGGAAGAGACGGGAGGAGTTAATTCACCCCTCCACTTT. The rearrangement uses TRBV6-2 or TRBV6-3 and TRBJ1-6; D is unresolved. Deletions cut 0 bases from V and 6 bases from J, with 18 bases between. Germline CDR1 and CDR2: MNHEY and SVGEGT. This CDR3 has 18 amino acids.

This clone was recorded many times. At the DNA level, this CDR3 is encoded by other sequences in the same sample as well. This rearrangement joins TRBV27 to TRBJ1-1; the D is unclear. This CDR3 contains 13 residues. V lost 0 bases and J lost 4, with 6 bases in between. CDR1 is MNHEY and CDR2 is SMNVEV in the germline V gene (reference sequence). The CDR3 spells CASSLSGFTEAFF. DNA of the CDR3: TGTGCCAGCAGTTTATCTGGGTTCACTGAAGCTTTCTTT.

This chain joins TRBV7-9 and TRBJ2-7; TRBD1 agrees at 9 bases. V was clipped by 2 bases and J by 7 bases; unmatched bases: 6. Germline V gene sequence: CDR1 SEHNR, CDR2 FQNEAQ (reference sequence). This CDR3 has 14 amino acids. CDR3 in DNA: TGTGCCAGCAGCTTATGGGGACAGGGAAGAGAGCAGTACTTC. This translates into CASSLWGQGREQYF.

The chain carries TRBV7-9 and TRBJ2-3; maybe TRBD1 (5 bases). V was clipped by 4 bases and J by 2 bases, with 13 bases between them. Germline CDR1 reads SEHNR; CDR2 reads FQNEAQ (reference sequence). CDR3 length: 15 amino acids. CDR3 nucleotide sequence: TGTGCCAGCAGCTCAGCTGTGGGGCCCACAGATACGCAGTATTTT. It codes for CASSSAVGPTDTQYF. Together with reference TRBV7-9 and TRBJ2-3, the CDR3 gives the full variable domain: DTGVSQNPRHKITKRGQNVTFRCDPISEHNRLYWYRQTLGQGPEFLTYFQNEAQLEKSRLLSDRFSAERPKGSFSTLEIQRTEQGDSAMYLCASSSAVGPTDTQYFGPGTRLTVL.

V is TRBV25-1 and J is TRBJ1-2; perhaps TRBD1 as D (6 bases). There are 14 residues in the CDR3. The germline gives CDR1 MGHDK, CDR2 SYGVNS. Deletions cut 8 bases from V and 8 bases from J, with 21 bases between. CDR3 sequence reads: CASRTPGGAGGYTF. The DNA of the CDR3 is TGTGCCAGCCGAACTCCTGGGGGCGCGGGAGGCTACACCTTC.

The chain is built from TRBV6-2 or TRBV6-3 and TRBJ1-1; a weak D match, TRBD1 (6 bases). Deletions cut 4 bases from V and 1 base from J, with 16 bases between. CDR1 is MNHEY, CDR2 SVGEGT, per germline. The CDR3 covers 16 residues. CDR3 bases: TGTGCCAGCAGTTTCGAGGGGAGGGGGACGAACACTGAAGCTTTCTTT. It translates to CASSFEGRGTNTEAFF.

The chain couples TRBV5-4 to TRBJ1-4, with D possibly matching TRBD1 (5 bases). V gave up 4 bases and J gave up 3 bases, with 10 bases separating them. From germline, CDR1 is SGHNT and CDR2 YYREEE (reference sequence). The CDR3 runs 14 residues. The CDR3 DNA follows: TGTGCCAGCAGCCCTCCAGGGTCTAATGAAAAACTGTTTTTT. The encoded protein is CASSPPGSNEKLFF.

This chain links TRBV29-1 with TRBJ1-1, with 7 bases that match TRBD1. Germline V gene data show CDR1 as SQVTM and CDR2 as ANQGSEA. The CDR3 is 13 residues long. V shed 6 bases, J shed 3 bases, and the junction held 7 bases outside the gene matches. As DNA, the CDR3 is TGCAGCGTCAGAGACAGGGCGGACACTGAAGCTTTCTTT. This sequence encodes CSVRDRADTEAFF.

The chain uses TRBV19 and TRBJ2-3; D uncertain. V was shortened by 3 bases and J by 7 bases, with 5 bases between the two germline ends. The CDR3 is 11 amino acids. The germline V gene encodes CDR1 LNHDA and CDR2 SQIVND (reference sequence). The CDR3 nucleotides read TGTGCCAGTAGTATTGGCTATACGCAGTATTTT. This encodes CASSIGYTQYF.

This clone is a singleton in its sample. The V gene is TRBV6-5, the J gene TRBJ1-2; tentatively, D is TRBD1 (6 bases). Germline loops: CDR1 MNHEY, CDR2 SVGAGI. V was trimmed by 4 bases and J by 1 base, leaving 10 bases between them. CDR3 length: 14 residues. The CDR3 protein is CASSFRQVNYGYTF. Written as DNA, the CDR3 is TGTGCCAGCAGTTTTCGACAGGTTAACTATGGCTACACCTTC.

The CDR3 loop reads CSVEPTGGRGYTF. In DNA, the CDR3 is TGCAGCGTTGAGCCCACAGGGGGTCGTGGCTACACCTTC. The chain links TRBV29-1 to TRBJ1-2, with TRBD1 identical over 8 bases. There are 13 residues in the CDR3. V lost 3 bases, J lost 7 bases, and 7 bases stayed unmatched. Germline V CDR1 and CDR2: SQVTM, ANQGSEA.

This clone showed up just a few times. The chain combines TRBV7-2 with TRBJ2-1, with D possibly matching TRBD2 (6 bases). Trimming pared 4 bases from V and 2 bases from J, leaving 21 bases between. Per the germline V gene, CDR1 is SGHTA and CDR2 is FQGNSA. The CDR3 totals 18 residues. CDR3 protein: CASSSPAGRLVAYNEQFF. CDR3 nucleotides: TGTGCCAGCAGCTCTCCAGCGGGCAGACTGGTCGCCTACAATGAGCAGTTCTTC.

V gene TRBV7-6 combines with J gene TRBJ2-7; D gene ambiguous. Per germline, CDR1 SGHVS and CDR2 FNYEAQ. V lost 4 bases and J lost 3, with 10 bases in between. The CDR3 runs to 13 residues. The CDR3 is CASSSPPGYEQYF. For the CDR3, the DNA is TGTGCCAGCAGCTCTCCCCCCGGCTACGAGCAGTACTTC.

The chain couples TRBV19 to TRBJ2-1; 8 nucleotides agree with TRBD2. The CDR3 has 15 residues. The junction had 8 bases not matched to a gene; V was cut back by 4 bases and J by 6 bases. The germline V gene encodes CDR1 LNHDA and CDR2 SQIVND (reference sequence). For the CDR3, the DNA is TGTGCCAGTAGTACAACTAGCGGCCTCCTCAATGAGCAGTTCTTC. It yields the protein CASSTTSGLLNEQFF. Based on the CDR3 plus reference TRBV19 and TRBJ2-1, the full variable domain is DGGITQSPKYLFRKEGQNVTLSCEQNLNHDAMYWYRQDPGQGLRLIYYSQIVNDFQKGDIAEGYSVSREKKESFPLTVTSAQKNPTAFYLCASSTTSGLLNEQFFGPGTRLTVL.

The chain links TRBV18 to TRBJ1-1; a weak D match, TRBD1 (6 bases). CDR3 length: 18 residues. Deletions cut 3 bases from V and 2 bases from J, with 22 bases between. The germline gives CDR1 KGHSH, CDR2 LQKENI. The CDR3 reads CASSPKISPGADNTEAFF. CDR3 nucleotide sequence: TGTGCCAGCTCACCCAAAATTAGCCCAGGGGCCGATAACACTGAAGCTTTCTTT.

This chain joins TRBV4-1 and TRBJ2-5; possible D gene TRBD1, 7 bases. Per the germline V gene, CDR1 is MGHRA and CDR2 is YSYEKL. The CDR3 has 17 amino acids. The V gene lost 0 bases and the J gene lost 4 bases, with 18 bases spanning the gap. CDR3: CASSQDHGAGGGETQYF. The DNA of the CDR3 is TGCGCCAGCAGCCAAGATCACGGGGCAGGGGGAGGAGAGACCCAGTACTTC.

The chain joins TRBV21-1 to TRBJ1-5; the table's TRBD1 call for D was not verified on the DNA. TRBV21-1 is listed as a pseudogene. The CDR3 sequence is 17 residues long. The CDR3 sequence: CASSSPLGGQDNQPQHF. CDR3 coding DNA: TGTGCCAGCAGCTCCCCACTGGGGGGACAGGATAATCAGCCCCAGCATTTT.

The V call is TRBV12-5, the J call TRBJ1-1; D unclear. Germline CDR1 and CDR2: LGHNT and FRNRAP. The length of the CDR3 is 13 residues. V dropped 6 bases and J dropped 0 bases, with 8 bases sitting between them. The CDR3 loop is CASGLEMNTEAFF. The CDR3 nucleotides read TGTGCTAGTGGCCTGGAGATGAACACTGAAGCTTTCTTT. The whole variable domain, remainder taken from reference TRBV12-5 and TRBJ1-1, is DARVTQTPRHKVTEMGQEVTMRCQPILGHNTVFWYRQTMMQGLELLAYFRNRAPLDDSGMPKDRFSAEMPDATLATLKIQPSEPRDSAVYFCASGLEMNTEAFFGQGTRLTVV.